This T cell receptor beta chain was sequenced during a study of CD8+ T cells in alopecia areata. As for the study in general: Treated patients received oral tofacitinib, 5 to 10 mg twice daily. General observations from the study: It was observed that many expanded lesional clones persisted in scalp and blood during tofacitinib. Affected lesional scalp, above all in alopecia totalis/universalis, was more clonal than normal scalp.

On this clone itself: Its antigen remains unidentified.

CDR1 and CDR2 (germline): KGHSH, LQKENI. The CDR3 sequence is 16 residues long. With 4 bases clipped from V and 1 base from J, the junction kept 7 bases outside the gene matches. The sequencing template was cDNA reverse transcribed from extracted RNA. Measured with immunoSEQ multiplex PCR; TCRdb has only the in-frame clones, and not every one. The sample holds 150,000 to 200,000 clones, just under 65% seen once. The treatment denotes: oral pan-JAK inhibitor, 5-10 mg twice daily. Collected material from alopecia areata patients comprised lesional scalp punch biopsies and peripheral blood. This specimen was CD4+ T cells sorted from blood, taken at approximately week 49, from a patient treated with tofacitinib. The rearrangement joins TRBV18 to TRBJ2-1; 7 bases agree with TRBD1. The TCR sequence derives from a human donor with alopecia areata. CDR3 DNA: TGTGCCAGCTCACAAACAGGGGAAGGATCCTACAATGAGCAGTTCTTC. Encoded protein: CASSQTGEGSYNEQFF.